This T cell receptor (beta chain) was obtained from a study of cytomegalovirus exposure and HLA in healthy donors (dated by TCRdb to about 2017). About the study as a whole: According to an earlier analysis of a few hundred of the donors, 200 million or so T cells yielded some 110 million unique TCR beta sequences and 276 Gb of sequence data. Roughly 300 gigabases of sequencing data and approximately 92 million unique TCR sequences made up an early release that covered approximately 650 HLA-typed donors. Of the approximately 370 genotyped donors, approximately 80% were placed in the genetic ancestry cluster associated with self-reported Caucasian donors. The study aimed to test whether cataloging public T cell receptors could reveal signatures of past pathogen exposure. The study profiled the T cell repertoires of about 640 subjects by immunosequencing and related them to cytomegalovirus serostatus. Besides the first cohort of 550 to 750 subjects, a separate validation cohort made up of over 95 different subjects was used. The study combined high-throughput TCR immunosequencing, statistical association of individual TCRs with disease status, and machine learning to predict cytomegalovirus infection status. A later analysis re-analyzed previously published TCR beta repertoires from hundreds of donors and added high-resolution HLA genotyping to study TCR occurrence patterns. The later analysis used no new phenotypic data to find candidate immune exposures, relying instead on TCR beta sequences and their occurrence across donors. To decide whether each TCR beta V gene segment behaved as functional or pseudogenic, an earlier analysis of approximately 620 of the donors relied on high-throughput TCR beta sequencing. Alongside the repertoire data, information on donor age, sex, ethnicity and CMV serostatus was compiled. In a later genetic analysis, genome-wide SNP genotypes for about 55% of the 666 donors were used, and that subset was treated as a discovery cohort. Every discovery cohort repertoire had been produced on one sequencing platform. HLA typing covered class I and class II loci at four-digit resolution. The number of typed donors differed by locus: about 620-640 for A, B, C, DRB1 and DQB1; approximately 530 for DQA1; 606 for DPA1; and around 450 for DPB1. Roughly five DR-DQ haplotypes were treated as single units for association and clustering because of strong linkage in the cohort. Across 398 genotyped donors of the cohort, an average of about 200,000 unique TCR beta nucleotide sequences per donor were sequenced, and around 20% of those sequences were non-productive. General study outcomes and caveats: Roughly 17 rarely observed V segments, including chromosome 9 orphons, were excluded from the earlier analysis of approximately 600 of the donors because counts were too low. In an earlier analysis of over 550 of the donors, most TCR beta V segments were observed in productive rearrangements about 87% or about 30% of the time, broadly matching IMGT annotations. While some public TCRs were present in many individuals, most TCR sequences turned up only very rarely across donors. A later genetic analysis reported fewer N-insertions in productive TCRs among donors in an Asian-associated ancestry cluster than the roughly 690-donor mean. The study gave a list of around 170 TCR beta chains associated with cytomegalovirus. Specific HLA alleles were associated with some 15,000 TCR beta sequences at a false discovery rate of 0.05 in a later analysis. According to a later analysis, parvovirus B19, influenza, CMV and Epstein-Barr virus appeared linked to several top co-occurrence clusters. Compared with equally common non-associated chains, HLA-associated TCR beta chains in a later analysis were more clonally expanded and had lower generation probabilities. According to a later analysis, TCR association rates differed among HLA loci, with DRB1 alleles showing the most associated TCRs and HLA-C alleles showing the fewest. Sequencing depth was assumed to be roughly uniform across donors in the presence/absence analyses, though that assumption may not hold. HLA typing was unavailable for some donors at each locus, so association tests used only the typed subset. A few of the identified cytomegalovirus-associated TCR beta chains were confirmed in vitro to be specific for cytomegalovirus antigens. For the cohort, immune exposure information was limited to CMV serostatus. Assigning TCR associations to individual alleles was difficult when HLA alleles, especially DR and DQ, strongly co-occurred. Linkage disequilibrium might explain the correlated functional status among segregating V segments, but an unknown experimental factor could not be ruled out. A cluster of highly shared sequence variants was judged likely to represent a technical artifact of the sequencing pipeline. Because the 87-base-pair reads could not distinguish some IMGT-functional V segments, including TRBV6-2 and TRBV6-3, those segments were excluded. The cohort was sequenced for TCR beta chains only, and without alpha or paired-chain data the features that could be detected were limited. The authors suggested that the approach could potentially be generalized to other disease states and immunological phenotypes. A further reported finding was that TCR beta sequences accurately predicted the HLA-A and HLA-B alleles for most subjects in the first cohort. In a later genetic analysis, a missense DCLRE1C variant was associated with V-gene and J-gene trimming of TCR beta chains, and the association was replicated in an independent cohort. Cytomegalovirus status was reported to be diagnosed by the classifier with high specificity and sensitivity in both the original and validation cohorts. In a later analysis, most CMV-associated TCR beta chains were found to appear HLA-restricted, with HLA associations seemingly driven largely by CMV exposure.

In regard to this clone: The antigen it binds to is not known. No much larger clonotype is one base removed from it; base qualities were not supplied.

The cohort consisted of 600 or so healthy bone marrow donors. All cohort members were sampled while nominally healthy, although unrecorded immune exposures were likely present. The donor was CMV seronegative and was included in the group of 352 seronegative cohort members. A peripheral blood sample was collected from each donor, and TCR beta sequencing was performed on peripheral blood mononuclear cells. Genomic DNA was extracted from the blood cell samples with the Qiagen DNeasy Blood Extraction Kit. Between the V and J ends, shortened by 1 base and 6 bases respectively, the junction contains 9 bases. CDR1 and CDR2 are read off the germline V gene (reference sequence) as SGHNT and YYREEE. The CDR3 covers 13 residues, taking in both the cysteine and the phenylalanine. Kept here is only the CDR3 DNA, which spans 39 bases and is read in frame from base 1. The protocol used for the library was the immunoSEQ multiplex PCR assay. For the multiplex PCR, a mixture combining 60 forward primers for TCR Vbeta segments and 13 reverse primers for TCR Jbeta segments was used. Amplification of the CDR3 region of rearranged TCR beta genes was performed with a multiplex PCR assay on genomic DNA. The amplified TCR beta libraries were sequenced on the Illumina HiSeq System as 87-base-pair reads. Turning to the authors' computational methods: A later analysis tallied roughly 80 million unique TCR beta chains across the 640 or so repertoires, and about 12 million of those chains were shared by two or more donors. To remove PCR and sequencing errors, raw reads were error-corrected and collapsed into unique sequences using a nearest-neighbor algorithm that merged closely related sequences. V, D and J gene segments were assigned by aligning CDR3 sequences to IMGT reference sequences. Each retained sequence needed at least a six-nucleotide match to both a V gene segment and a J gene segment. Rearrangements were called productive when the CDR3 lacked stop codons and stayed in frame with V and J; all others were non-productive. Following IMGT convention, CDR3 was defined as the stretch from the second conserved V-encoded cysteine up to the conserved J-encoded phenylalanine. The earlier analysis of 500 to 600 of the donors excluded sequences that lacked an unambiguous match to a single V gene segment. In an earlier analysis of approximately 590 of the donors, a V segment was called functional when productive rearrangements were above 56.7%, and segregating when the standard deviation between donors exceeded 5%. A statistical classification framework was built to diagnose cytomegalovirus status from the catalog of TCR beta chain sequences. V and J gene assignment, in a later analysis, came from comparing TCR nucleotide sequences with IMGT/GENE-DB human TR gene sequences. The TCRdist pipeline was used in a later analysis to assign CDR3 sequences and most-parsimonious VDJ recombination scenarios. In a later analysis, each TCR beta chain was defined by its CDR3 amino acid sequence together with its V-gene family, and reads lacking a unique V-gene family were excluded. In a later analysis, 450 to 600 highly shared, low-generation-probability nucleotide sequences were removed to address suspected cross-contamination and a sequencing artifact. For each public chain, a later analysis derived a clonal expansion index from normalized ranks of inferred template counts within each repertoire. In a later analysis, generation probabilities were computed with a VDJ recombination model fitted to out-of-frame rearrangements, and the resulting probabilities were checked against IGoR. A later analysis scored TCR-TCR, TCR-HLA and TCR-CMV co-occurrence with hypergeometric tests, applying a repertoire-size bias correction to TCR pairs. A later analysis estimated false discovery rates by permuting HLA or CMV assignments 20 times. In a later analysis, co-occurring TCRs were grouped using DBSCAN, with TCRdist sequence similarity added in when clustering inside HLA-allele-positive subsets. Repertoires with fewer than 30,000 or more than 120,000 public chains, plus five repertoires with anomalous nucleotide sharing, were excluded from co-occurrence clustering. What TCRdb holds here is the immuneACCESS table cut down to in-frame rearrangements. Part of the clones is not present; checked against another copy, under half of the missing clones reflect an unresolved V gene, and the others are unexplained. V, J and clone size reflect that table, while D and trimming were determined from the DNA. For this sample there are 120,000 to 150,000 clones; about 80% appear just once. The ten largest clones take up approximately 0.66% of the sample.

The V and J segments used are TRBV5-4 and TRBJ2-3; no D gene is confidently identified. This clonotype was sampled from a male donor in good health and CMV-seronegative. The material sequenced was PBMCs. The nucleotide sequence is given as TGTGCCAGCAGCTTGACGGGTTACGATACGCAGTATTTT. This translates into CASSLTGYDTQYF.